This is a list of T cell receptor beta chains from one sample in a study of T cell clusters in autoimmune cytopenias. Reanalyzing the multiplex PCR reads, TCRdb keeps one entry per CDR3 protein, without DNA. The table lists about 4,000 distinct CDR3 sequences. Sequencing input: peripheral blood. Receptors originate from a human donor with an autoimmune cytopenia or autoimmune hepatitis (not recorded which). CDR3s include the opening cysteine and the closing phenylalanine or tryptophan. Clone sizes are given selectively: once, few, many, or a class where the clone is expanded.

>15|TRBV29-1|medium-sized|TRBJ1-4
CSVKTGWGSNEKLFF
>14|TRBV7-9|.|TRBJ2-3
CASSQGRGADTQYF
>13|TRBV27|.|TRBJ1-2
CASSLFRSYGYTF
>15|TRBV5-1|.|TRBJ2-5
CASSRRDTDRETQYF
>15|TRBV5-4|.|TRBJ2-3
CASKNGGGRTDTQYF
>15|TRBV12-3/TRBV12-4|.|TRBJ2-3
CASRGSGDHTDTQYF
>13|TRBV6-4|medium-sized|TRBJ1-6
CASRHTINSPLHF
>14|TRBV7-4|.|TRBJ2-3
CASSHVQFTDTQYF
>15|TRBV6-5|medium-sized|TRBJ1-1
CASSYGSGLNTEAFF
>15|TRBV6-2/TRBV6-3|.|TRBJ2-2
CASINRDRHTGELFF
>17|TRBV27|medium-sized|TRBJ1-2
CASSLAGGQSTYYGYTF
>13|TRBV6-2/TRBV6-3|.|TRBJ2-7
CASSATGGYEQYF
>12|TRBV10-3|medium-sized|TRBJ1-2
CASGDRDHGYTF
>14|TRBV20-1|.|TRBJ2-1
CSATGQGFHNEQFF
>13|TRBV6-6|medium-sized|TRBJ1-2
CASSTWTAYGYTF
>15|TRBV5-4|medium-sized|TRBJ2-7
CASSTQADLSYEQYF
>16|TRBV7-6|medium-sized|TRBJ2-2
CASSPRDRAHTGELFF
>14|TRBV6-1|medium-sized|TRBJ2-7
CASSAEGSSYEQYF
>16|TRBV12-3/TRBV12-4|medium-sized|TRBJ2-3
CASSWAGLARADTQYF